The T cell receptor beta chain described here comes from a study of T-cell reconstitution after alpha-beta-depleted transplantation in children. In the case of this clonotype: Its antigen is undetermined.

A TCRbeta library incorporating unique molecular identifiers was prepared. Via MiXCR, TCRdb re-called the PCR reads, giving one row per CDR3 protein. The top ten clones hold 27% of a sample with 440,000 or so distinct CDR3 sequences, around two fifths of them seen once. Study conclusions and caveats: At the one-year point after transplant, T-cell counts and TCRbeta diversity were found to come mostly from T cells that had been newly produced. After transplant, at about two months, alpha-beta T cells were reportedly derived from several hundred expanded graft clones. Some patients' high day-60 TCRbeta diversity was attributed to recipient cells surviving conditioning.

The receptor's source is a girl aged 2 to 9 with aplastic anemia, due to receive a stem cell transplant. The sequences come from PBMCs, collected before TCRalphabeta/CD19-depleted stem cell transplant.

This CDR3 reads CASSFLAGEGTDTQYF. CDR3 coding DNA: TGTGCCAGCAGTTTTCTAGCGGGAGAAGGGACAGATACGCAGTATTTT. This chain links TRBV28 with TRBJ2-3, with 10 bases identical to TRBD2. The germline gives CDR1 MDHEN, CDR2 SYDVKM. V dropped 3 bases and J dropped 3; count of bases not matched to a gene: 6. CDR3 size: 16 residues.